This entry lists 29 T cell receptor beta chains sequenced from one sample in a study of blood T cell repertoires in COVID-19. Repertoires were generated with immunoSEQ multiplex PCR, while TCRdb's copy carries only in-frame clones and drops some. The sample consists of 150,000 to 200,000 clones, over 85% of them appearing once. Sequenced input: peripheral blood. The receptor set was obtained from a man aged 55-75 years with active or convalescent COVID-19.

This clone was seen more than once but under ten times. The chain recombines TRBV28 with TRBJ2-2; D gene ambiguous. From germline, CDR1 is MDHEN and CDR2 SYDVKM. The CDR3 length is 12 residues. With 2 bases removed from V and 4 bases from J, the gap between germline ends came to 2 bases. CDR3 nucleotide sequence: TGTGCCAGCAGTTTACTCACCGGGGAGCTGTTTTTT. Translation: CASSLLTGELFF.

J is TRBJ2-2 and V is TRBV2; 8 bases match TRBD1. This CDR3 contains 15 residues. Looked up from germline, CDR1 is SNHLY and CDR2 is FYNNEI. V lost 6 bases, J lost 1 base, and 4 bases stayed unmatched. CDR3 amino acids: CASRGQGLNTGELFF. CDR3 in DNA: TGTGCCAGCAGAGGACAGGGCTTGAACACCGGGGAGCTGTTTTTT.

The chain couples TRBV6-5 to TRBJ1-1; D gene ambiguous. The CDR3 loop spans 13 amino acids. Per the germline V gene, CDR1 is MNHEY and CDR2 is SVGAGI. V was pared by 5 bases and J by 0 bases, with 7 bases between. The DNA of the CDR3 is TGTGCCAGCAGTCCGGAGATGAACACTGAAGCTTTCTTT. Encoded protein: CASSPEMNTEAFF.

The chain combines TRBV2 with TRBJ1-4, with D unresolved. V was clipped by 6 bases and J by 10 bases, with 21 bases between them. The germline CDR1 and CDR2 sequences are SNHLY and FYNNEI. The CDR3 is 15 amino acids. The CDR3 reads CASRADFGEVLKLFF. CDR3 nucleotides: TGTGCCAGCAGAGCTGATTTTGGGGAGGTTCTAAAACTGTTTTTT.

This chain uses TRBV6-5 with TRBJ2-5; 14 nucleotides match TRBD2. This CDR3 region has 14 residues. Germline CDR1 MNHEY, CDR2 SVGAGI. Germline trimming cut 10 bases from V and 5 bases from J; bases unmatched to any gene: 6. The CDR3 is CATRTSGGMETQYF. DNA for the CDR3: TGTGCCACCAGGACTAGCGGGGGGATGGAGACCCAGTACTTC.

The gene calls are TRBV2 and TRBJ1-5, with TRBD1 matching over 7 bases. V lost 5 bases, J lost 3 bases, and 4 bases stayed unmatched. In germline, CDR1 is SNHLY, CDR2 FYNNEI. The CDR3 is 14 residues long. CDR3 loop: CASSRDSINQPQHF. CDR3 bases: TGTGCCAGCAGTCGGGACAGCATCAATCAGCCCCAGCATTTT.

The CDR3 sequence is CASSPLSRQETQYF. The CDR3 DNA follows: TGTGCCAGCAGCCCCCTAAGCAGGCAAGAGACCCAGTACTTC. The chain links TRBV3-1 (or the pseudogene TRBV3-2) to TRBJ2-5, with no clear D. Germline CDR1 is LGHDT and CDR2 is YNNKEL (reference sequence). V lost 4 bases and J lost 2, with 11 bases in between. The CDR3 covers 14 residues.

The chain links TRBV14 to TRBJ2-4; D ambiguous. There are 12 residues in the CDR3. Germline V lookup: CDR1 SGHDN, CDR2 FVKESK. V lost 1 base and J lost 8, with 6 bases in between. This CDR3 reads CASSQVVHIQYF. The CDR3 DNA follows: TGTGCCAGCAGCCAAGTAGTTCACATTCAGTACTTC.

The rearrangement uses TRBV6-1 and TRBJ1-2; 8 bases agree with TRBD1. The CDR3 runs to 15 residues. The germline CDR1 and CDR2 sequences are MNHNS and SASEGT. With V trimmed by 2 bases and J by 4 bases, 6 bases remained unmatched. The CDR3 nucleotides are TGTGCCAGCAGTGAACTTGGACAGGGAACCTATGGCTACACCTTC. As protein: CASSELGQGTYGYTF.

The genes are TRBV5-1 and TRBJ2-3; D may be TRBD1 (6 bases). V lost 4 bases to trimming and J lost 0 bases, with 15 bases between them. The CDR3 is 16 residues long. Germline lookup yields CDR1 SGHRS and CDR2 YFSETQ. CDR3 sequence: CASSLPTGTSTDTQYF. CDR3 DNA sequence: TGCGCCAGCAGCCTACCGACAGGCACTAGCACAGATACGCAGTATTTT.

The chain joins TRBV12-3 or TRBV12-4 to TRBJ1-3, with a possible D match to TRBD1 (5 bases). V lost 7 bases and J lost 4, with 11 bases in between. The CDR3 spans 13 residues. The CDR3 DNA reads TGTGCCAGCACCCGACAGAAAGGAAACACCATATATTTT. Translating it yields CASTRQKGNTIYF.

The chain is built from TRBV10-3 and TRBJ1-1, with 7 bases that match TRBD1. Germline V gives CDR1 ENHRY, CDR2 SYGVKD. The J segment lost 1 base and the V segment lost 1 base, leaving 3 bases of the junction unmatched. The CDR3 consists of 15 residues. CDR3: CAISEYTGENTEAFF. CDR3 coding DNA: TGTGCCATCAGTGAGTATACAGGGGAGAACACTGAAGCTTTCTTT.

Written as DNA, the CDR3 is TGCGCCAGCAGCTTGGGTGGGACAGCTAGCTGGGCTTTCTTT. Protein product: CASSLGGTASWAFF. The J gene is TRBJ1-1, the V gene TRBV5-1; 7 bases are a match to TRBD1. The CDR3 is made up of 14 amino acids. Germline trimming cut 0 bases from V and 11 bases from J; bases unmatched to any gene: 10. The germline gives CDR1 SGHRS, CDR2 YFSETQ.

The chain joins TRBV12-3 or TRBV12-4 to TRBJ1-5; 9 bases line up with TRBD1. This CDR3 region has 13 residues. Trimming at V came to 8 bases and at J to 6 bases, leaving 5 bases not matched to a gene. CDR3 protein: CASCTGGFQPQHF. The CDR3 DNA reads as TGTGCCAGCTGCACAGGGGGCTTTCAGCCCCAGCATTTT.

The rearrangement joins TRBV7-2 to TRBJ2-1, with TRBD2 identical over 8 bases. CDR1 SGHTA and CDR2 FQGNSA come from the germline V gene. The trim removed 5 bases at V and 4 bases at J, leaving 7 bases unmatched. The CDR3 runs to 15 residues. The CDR3 sequence: CASSVSGGDYNEQFF. DNA of the CDR3: TGTGCCAGCAGCGTCAGCGGGGGCGATTACAATGAGCAGTTCTTC.

The rearrangement links TRBV7-2 to TRBJ2-3, with TRBD2 matching over 15 bases. This CDR3 is built from 19 residues. Germline CDR1 SGHTA, CDR2 FQGNSA. Trimming removed 2 bases from V and 6 bases from J; junction bases left unmatched: 12. CDR3 in DNA: TGTGCCAGCAGCTTAAGGGCCGGGACTAGCGGGGGGCCGAGGGATACGCAGTATTTT. This codes for CASSLRAGTSGGPRDTQYF.

V is TRBV10-3 and J is TRBJ2-2; tentatively, D is TRBD2 (7 bases). The ends were cut back, 0 bases at V and 1 base at J, with 12 bases in the middle. Looked up from germline, CDR1 is ENHRY and CDR2 is SYGVKD. This CDR3 is built from 17 residues. Here the CDR3 DNA reads TGTGCCATCAGTGAGTCTCCGGGGGGCATGAACACCGGGGAGCTGTTTTTT. Its protein is CAISESPGGMNTGELFF.

V usage is TRBV7-9 and J usage is TRBJ2-7; a weak D match, TRBD2 (6 bases). The CDR3 length is 15 residues. V was shortened by 5 bases and J by 5 bases, with 19 bases between the two germline ends. Germline CDR1 is SEHNR and CDR2 is FQNEAQ (reference sequence). The CDR3 nucleotides are TGTGCCAGCAGCCCCACCTTCCGGGACTCAAACGAGCAGTACTTC. It is translated as CASSPTFRDSNEQYF.

This clone has a handful of counts. The chain is built from TRBV3-1 (or the pseudogene TRBV3-2) and TRBJ1-3; D gene ambiguous. Germline V gene data show CDR1 as LGHDT and CDR2 as YNNKEL (reference sequence). This CDR3 spans 12 amino acids. V lost 5 bases and J 14 bases, leaving 16 bases between the germline ends. CDR3 region: CASSSRAYALYF. Written as DNA, the CDR3 is TGTGCCAGCAGCTCGAGAGCCTATGCCCTATATTTT.

This chain links TRBV19 with TRBJ1-1; 7 positions agree with TRBD1. The CDR3 is made up of 15 amino acids. V shed 1 base, J shed 1 base, and the junction held 3 bases outside the gene matches. Per the germline V gene, CDR1 is LNHDA and CDR2 is SQIVND (reference sequence). CDR3 amino acids: CASSIVGTANTEAFF. In DNA, the CDR3 is TGTGCCAGTAGTATAGTAGGGACAGCGAACACTGAAGCTTTCTTT.

The chain is built from TRBV7-2 and TRBJ1-4; 7 nucleotides align to TRBD1. From germline, CDR1 is SGHTA and CDR2 FQGNSA. The CDR3 is 16 residues long. Germline trimming cut 4 bases from V and 0 bases from J; bases unmatched to any gene: 5. CDR3 sequence: CASSSDRVATNEKLFF. The CDR3 DNA reads as TGTGCCAGCAGCTCTGACAGGGTTGCAACTAATGAAAAACTGTTTTTT. The full variable domain, rest sourced from reference TRBV7-2 and TRBJ1-4, is GAGVSQSPSNKVTEKGKDVELRCDPISGHTALYWYRQSLGQGLEFLIYFQGNSAPDKSGLPSDRFSAERTGGSVSTLTIQRTQQEDSAVYLCASSSDRVATNEKLFFGSGTQLSVL.

The CDR3 protein is CASNAGGAGYGYTF. CDR3 DNA sequence: TGTGCCAGCAACGCAGGGGGCGCAGGGTATGGCTACACCTTC. This chain uses TRBV5-4 with TRBJ1-2; 8 bases agree with TRBD1. CDR1 and CDR2 from the germline V gene are SGHNT and YYREEE (reference sequence). With V trimmed by 6 bases and J by 5 bases, 9 bases remained unmatched. The CDR3 runs to 14 residues.

The rearrangement links TRBV27 to TRBJ2-7; a weak D match, TRBD2 (6 bases). The CDR3 is 13 amino acids. V was pared by 3 bases and J by 1 base, with 7 bases between. CDR1 MNHEY and CDR2 SMNVEV come from the germline V gene (reference sequence). The CDR3 here is CASSLGGSYEQYF. The CDR3 region has the DNA TGTGCCAGCAGTTTGGGGGGATCCTACGAGCAGTACTTC.

The V gene is TRBV6-5, the J gene TRBJ1-2; perhaps TRBD1 as D (6 bases). V was pared by 5 bases and J by 8 bases, with 21 bases between. Germline CDR1 is MNHEY and CDR2 is SVGAGI. The CDR3 has 15 residues. DNA for the CDR3: TGTGCCAGCAGTCTACAGGGCTCCCGATACGGAGGCTACACCTTC. Protein: CASSLQGSRYGGYTF.

The chain recombines TRBV5-1 with TRBJ2-7, with 9 bases aligning to TRBD1. The CDR3 runs to 14 residues. Per the germline V gene, CDR1 is SGHRS and CDR2 is YFSETQ. Germline trimming cut 5 bases from V and 3 bases from J; bases unmatched to any gene: 6. For the CDR3, the DNA is TGCGCCAGCAGGTCCGGGACAGGGTACTACGAGCAGTACTTC. It encodes CASRSGTGYYEQYF.

The rearrangement links TRBV5-1 to TRBJ1-2; unclear D gene. This CDR3 is 13 amino acids long. CDR1 SGHRS and CDR2 YFSETQ come from the germline V gene. Trimming removed 3 bases at V and 6 bases at J, with 12 bases between. The CDR3 sequence is CASSSQFQNGYTF. CDR3 sequence (DNA): TGCGCCAGCAGCTCGCAGTTTCAGAATGGCTACACCTTC.

V usage is TRBV5-1 and J usage is TRBJ2-1; tentative D call: TRBD1 (6 bases). The CDR3 spans 14 residues. V lost 7 bases and J 4 bases, leaving 15 bases between the germline ends. Germline loops: CDR1 SGHRS, CDR2 YFSETQ. The CDR3 DNA sequence: TGCGCCAGCTCCCGGGACACCATTTACAATGAGCAGTTCTTC. Translation gives CASSRDTIYNEQFF.

This clone showed up just a few times. The chain uses TRBV18 and TRBJ2-2, with TRBD1 matching 9 bases. J was trimmed by 6 bases and V by 4 bases; bases with no gene match: 24. Germline V CDR1 and CDR2: KGHSH, LQKENI. The length of the CDR3 is 21 residues. The CDR3 DNA reads as TGTGCCAGCTCACGGCTCCCGGGACAGGGTACGGCGCGGACCCCCGCCGGGGAGCTGTTTTTT. It yields the protein CASSRLPGQGTARTPAGELFF.

This chain links TRBV6-5 with TRBJ1-2; 8 nucleotides match TRBD1. The germline CDR1 and CDR2 sequences are MNHEY and SVGAGI. V was pared by 6 bases and J by 2 bases, with 8 bases of the junction left unmatched. The length of the CDR3 is 15 residues. The CDR3 sequence is CASRLAGTGNYGYTF. CDR3 nucleotide sequence: TGTGCCAGCAGATTAGCCGGGACAGGAAACTATGGCTACACCTTC.